Listed below are T cell receptor beta chains from one sample, sequenced in a study of cytomegalovirus exposure and HLA in healthy donors. Sequencing used immunoSEQ multiplex PCR; TCRdb keeps in-frame clones, though not all of them. Seen here are 180,000 or so clones, 60% to 80% observed once, and the top ten hold more than 12%. The sequenced material came from PBMCs. These receptors all come from a man in his fifties or sixties in good health and CMV-seropositive. Each CDR3 is given with its conserved first and last residue. Each record gives: J gene, V gene, clone size, CDR3 length, D gene, CDR3 protein, CDR3 DNA. A D gene is named only where the DNA matches it firmly. The size entry is marked missing in some rows and otherwise reads once, few, many or a size class.

J gene: TRBJ2-3
V gene: TRBV5-6
clone size: -
CDR3 length: 13
D gene: -
CDR3 protein: CASSLHRTDTQYF
CDR3 DNA: TGTGCCAGCAGCTTACACAGGACAGATACGCAGTATTTT

J gene: TRBJ1-3
V gene: TRBV5-5
clone size: -
CDR3 length: 15
D gene: TRBD1
CDR3 protein: CASSLGTGGGNTIYF
CDR3 DNA: TGTGCCAGCAGCTTGGGGACAGGGGGTGGAAACACCATATATTTT

J gene: TRBJ1-6
V gene: TRBV13
clone size: -
CDR3 length: 16
D gene: -
CDR3 protein: CASSLVRGSYNSPLHF
CDR3 DNA: TGTGCCAGCAGCTTAGTGCGAGGCTCCTATAATTCACCCCTCCACTTT

J gene: TRBJ2-7
V gene: TRBV28
clone size: -
CDR3 length: 16
D gene: TRBD1
CDR3 protein: CASSPGTGRLSYEQYF
CDR3 DNA: TGTGCCAGCAGTCCCGGGACAGGCAGGCTTTCCTACGAGCAGTACTTC

J gene: TRBJ1-4
V gene: TRBV19
clone size: -
CDR3 length: 13
D gene: -
CDR3 protein: CASSSSHQEKLFF
CDR3 DNA: TGTGCCAGTAGTAGCAGTCACCAGGAAAAACTGTTTTTT

J gene: TRBJ1-5
V gene: TRBV15
clone size: once
CDR3 length: 17
D gene: TRBD1
CDR3 protein: CATSRDLTGMSNQPQHF
CDR3 DNA: TGTGCCACCAGCAGAGATCTGACAGGGATGAGCAATCAGCCCCAGCATTTT

J gene: TRBJ1-1
V gene: TRBV7-9
clone size: -
CDR3 length: 12
D gene: -
CDR3 protein: CASSLGSVEAFF
CDR3 DNA: TGTGCCAGCAGCTTAGGTTCAGTTGAAGCTTTCTTT

J gene: TRBJ2-5
V gene: TRBV5-4
clone size: -
CDR3 length: 16
D gene: TRBD2
CDR3 protein: CASSLGSSGGEETQYF
CDR3 DNA: TGTGCCAGCAGCCTGGGGTCTAGCGGGGGGGAAGAGACCCAGTACTTC

J gene: TRBJ2-7
V gene: TRBV5-6
clone size: -
CDR3 length: 16
D gene: -
CDR3 protein: CASGLGAAGPDYEQYF
CDR3 DNA: TGTGCCAGCGGCTTGGGCGCGGCGGGGCCTGACTACGAGCAGTACTTC

J gene: TRBJ1-6
V gene: TRBV5-6
clone size: few
CDR3 length: 15
D gene: TRBD1
CDR3 protein: CASSQQGAYNSPLHF
CDR3 DNA: TGTGCCAGCAGCCAGCAGGGGGCCTATAATTCACCCCTCCACTTT

J gene: TRBJ2-3
V gene: TRBV6-1
clone size: -
CDR3 length: 16
D gene: TRBD1
CDR3 protein: CASSGNRGRGTDTQYF
CDR3 DNA: TGTGCCAGCAGTGGAAACAGGGGAAGGGGAACAGATACGCAGTATTTT

J gene: TRBJ1-6
V gene: TRBV6-5
clone size: -
CDR3 length: 14
D gene: -
CDR3 protein: CASSKDRTNSPLHF
CDR3 DNA: TGTGCCAGCAGTAAGGACAGAACAAATTCACCCCTCCACTTT

J gene: TRBJ1-5
V gene: TRBV6-6
clone size: few
CDR3 length: 15
D gene: TRBD1
CDR3 protein: CASSYADRVPQPQHF
CDR3 DNA: TGTGCCAGCAGTTACGCAGACAGGGTCCCTCAGCCCCAGCATTTT

J gene: TRBJ2-1
V gene: TRBV27
clone size: -
CDR3 length: 15
D gene: TRBD1
CDR3 protein: CASSHQGARYNEQFF
CDR3 DNA: TGTGCCAGCAGCCACCAGGGGGCTCGATACAATGAGCAGTTCTTC

J gene: TRBJ2-6
V gene: TRBV7-3
clone size: -
CDR3 length: 18
D gene: -
CDR3 protein: CASSLTPTESSGANVLTF
CDR3 DNA: TGTGCCAGCAGCTTAACGCCTACTGAGTCCTCTGGGGCCAACGTCCTGACTTTC

J gene: TRBJ1-2
V gene: TRBV29-1
clone size: -
CDR3 length: 16
D gene: TRBD1
CDR3 protein: CSVEAYRDRLYYGYTF
CDR3 DNA: TGCAGCGTTGAGGCGTACCGGGACAGGCTCTACTATGGCTACACCTTC

J gene: TRBJ2-3
V gene: TRBV12-5
clone size: -
CDR3 length: 12
D gene: -
CDR3 protein: CASGLGGDTQYF
CDR3 DNA: TGTGCTAGTGGTTTGGGCGGGGATACGCAGTATTTT

J gene: TRBJ1-1
V gene: TRBV2
clone size: -
CDR3 length: 14
D gene: -
CDR3 protein: CASSVSQGLTEAFF
CDR3 DNA: TGTGCCAGCAGTGTCTCGCAGGGGCTTACTGAAGCTTTCTTT

J gene: TRBJ1-2
V gene: TRBV5-6
clone size: -
CDR3 length: 17
D gene: TRBD1
CDR3 protein: CASSLMTGGSTNYGYTF
CDR3 DNA: TGTGCCAGCAGCTTGATGACAGGGGGCTCTACTAACTATGGCTACACCTTC

J gene: TRBJ2-5
V gene: TRBV11-2
clone size: -
CDR3 length: 12
D gene: -
CDR3 protein: CASSFGEETQYF
CDR3 DNA: TGTGCCAGCAGTTTCGGGGAAGAGACCCAGTACTTC

J gene: TRBJ1-2
V gene: TRBV14
clone size: -
CDR3 length: 14
D gene: -
CDR3 protein: CASSQDTPYYGYTF
CDR3 DNA: TGTGCCAGCAGCCAAGATACACCCTACTATGGCTACACCTTC

J gene: TRBJ2-2
V gene: TRBV28
clone size: -
CDR3 length: 15
D gene: -
CDR3 protein: CASTLVGGNTGELFF
CDR3 DNA: TGTGCCAGCACCCTGGTGGGGGGGAACACCGGGGAGCTGTTTTTT

J gene: TRBJ2-3
V gene: TRBV30
clone size: -
CDR3 length: 13
D gene: -
CDR3 protein: CAWTGYSTDTQYF
CDR3 DNA: TGTGCCTGGACAGGGTATAGCACAGATACGCAGTATTTT